The present T cell receptor (beta chain) was sequenced within a study of OX40 agonist ivuxolimab in advanced cancers. Whole-study context: Dose-escalation subjects each had hepatocellular carcinoma, melanoma, renal cell or head and neck cancer. The study, taken as a whole, reports: Some patients without response likewise showed low normalized clonal expansion. The antigens recognized by the expanded peripheral T cells, that is their antigen specificity, were not determined.

Assay: immunoSEQ multiplex PCR; the TCRdb copy retains only in-frame clones and omits some. Among some 75,000 clones listed, more than 70% were seen once. About this clone itself: Antigen: not known.

The investigators sampled blood at baseline, at cycle 4 day 1, and at cycle 7 day 1. Sequences were derived from CD4+ or CD8+ T cells sorted from blood, sampled in a trial of the OX40 agonist ivuxolimab. The clonotype originates from an adult with an advanced solid tumor such as melanoma, head and neck, liver or kidney cancer.

The CDR3: CASSQGSGNEKLFF. For the CDR3, the DNA is TGTGCCAGCAGCCAAGGTTCCGGGAATGAAAAACTGTTTTTT. The chain uses TRBV6-1 and TRBJ1-4; D gene uncertain. Trimming left V 6 bases short and J 5 bases short, with 13 bases between. The CDR3 length is 14 residues. Germline-derived CDR1 and CDR2 are MNHNS and SASEGT.